This TCR beta chain was recorded in a study of OX40 agonist ivuxolimab in advanced cancers. General notes on the study: Ivuxolimab was a fully human IgG2 agonistic monoclonal antibody targeting the costimulatory receptor OX40 (CD134). Intravenous ivuxolimab was administered to patients every 2 weeks at six dose levels: 0.01, 0.1, 0.3, 1.5, 3 and 10 mg/kg. Of the roughly 52 dose-escalation patients, hepatocellular carcinoma was present in about 20, melanoma in roughly 15, renal cell carcinoma in 9 and head and neck cancer in 9. A male proportion of 70% to 90% and a mean age of approximately 60 years, ranging from 23 to 79, were recorded for the dose-escalation cohort. Prior anti-PD-1, anti-PD-L1 or anti-CTLA-4 therapy was permitted, and checkpoint inhibitors had been received by 40% to 50% of dose-escalation patients. Partial responses were achieved by three dose-escalation patients, of whom one had hepatocellular carcinoma and two had cutaneous melanoma. Peripheral TCRbeta sequencing was intended to test whether TCR sequence diversity was altered and clonal T-cell expansion was caused by ivuxolimab. The paper describes the monotherapy dose-escalation part (N of about 57 patients) of the phase I trial of ivuxolimab. What the research found in general, with its limitations: In the 0.1-3.0 mg/kg groups, partial responders had among the lowest normalized peripheral clonal expansion, particularly in CD8+ T cells. At doses from 0.1 to 3.0 mg/kg, clonal expansion was seen in both CD4+ and CD8+ blood T cells between baseline and week 6. Low levels of normalized T-cell clonal expansion were also seen in some patients who did not respond. The antigen specificity of the peripheral T cells that underwent clonal expansion was not determined. After ivuxolimab, CD8+ T cells had more expanded clones than CD4+ T cells on average.

Genomic DNA was extracted from sorted cells for sequencing of the TCRbeta CDR3 region. The immunoSEQ Assay was used for sequencing of TCRbeta CDR3 regions. In its TCRdb copy, this immuneACCESS table keeps in-frame sequences only and misses some clones. Where compared with another copy, unresolved V genes explain less than half of these, and the others have no known cause. Within this sample are about 120,000 clones, with roughly 89% of them counted one time only. The ten top clones hold 0.27% of the sample. The trial excluded patients who had a history of autoimmune disease or were on systemic immunosuppression. Peripheral blood for TCR sequencing was drawn from every dose cohort at baseline, at cycle 4 day 1 and at cycle 7 day 1. Samples were obtained from an open-label, multicenter, first-in-human phase I dose-escalation trial of ivuxolimab. Adults with locally advanced or metastatic melanoma, renal cell carcinoma, hepatocellular carcinoma or head and neck squamous cell carcinoma were enrolled in the trial. Before TCR sequencing, CD4+ T cells and CD8+ T cells from peripheral blood were sorted into separate populations.

This clone came up a few times. The target of this receptor is not known. Base qualities are not at hand, and no much larger clone is one base apart. There are 16 amino acids in the CDR3, from cysteine to phenylalanine inclusive. The sequence is cut down to CDR3 DNA, 48 bases in frame from base 1. The germline V gene (reference sequence) yields LNHDA for CDR1 and SQIVND for CDR2. V was cut back by 7 bases and J by 5 bases, leaving a gap of 23 bases between them. The clonotype comes from an adult with an advanced solid tumor such as melanoma, head and neck, liver or kidney cancer. The material was CD4+ or CD8+ T cells sorted from blood, obtained in a trial of the OX40 agonist ivuxolimab. The V and J segments used are TRBV19 and TRBJ1-1; TRBD1 could be the D gene, as 6 bases match. The CDR3 here reads CASTPQDKGDLTEAFF. Read as DNA, the sequence is TGTGCCAGTACCCCACAAGACAAGGGGGACCTAACTGAAGCTTTCTTT.